The clone carrying this TCR beta chain was found a few times. The data are from a study of blood T cells in healthy people across ages. Primed by a sample-barcoded 5' primer and a J-beta primer mix, a second PCR proceeded for about 7 to 11 cycles. A single record per CDR3 protein comes from TCRdb applying MiXCR to the 5' RACE reads. The data contain about 900,000 distinct CDR3 sequences, approximately 59% of them singletons. Sequenced sample: blood. The TCR sequence derives from a man aged 25-45 years in good health.

CDR3 coding DNA: TGTGCCAGCAGTGAAACGGCCTGGACTAGCGGGGGGATCACAGATACGCAGTATTTT. This gives the protein CASSETAWTSGGITDTQYF. This chain joins TRBV6-1 and TRBJ2-3, with 14 bases aligning to TRBD2. V gave up 2 bases and J gave up 2 bases; unmatched junction bases: 9. Germline V gene lookup returns CDR1 MNHNS and CDR2 SASEGT. The CDR3 totals 19 residues.